This T cell receptor beta chain is drawn from a study of blood T cell repertoires in COVID-19. Study-level information: Samples representing acute and convalescent COVID-19 were sourced from the United States, Italy and Spain. T cells, B-cell-depleted T cells, or PBMCs supplied cDNA or gDNA.

Study processing details: Quantification of nucleated cells was approximated via reference gene primer amplification. Profiled with immunoSEQ multiplex PCR; TCRdb holds only in-frame clones, not every one. For V, J and clone size, that table is used; D and trimming come from the DNA. Found here are 45,000 to 55,000 clones, around 68% of them singletons; the top ten hold about 9.1%. The receptor comes from a woman aged 65 to 85 with acute or convalescent COVID-19. The material sequenced was peripheral blood.

CDR3 region: CASSQESGRVGETQYF. In nucleotides, the CDR3 is TGCGCCAGCAGCCAAGAGTCGGGCAGGGTGGGAGAGACCCAGTACTTC. This chain joins TRBV4-1 and TRBJ2-5; D possibly corresponds to TRBD1 (5 bases). Germline V lookup: CDR1 MGHRA, CDR2 YSYEKL. The V end lost 0 bases, the J end lost 4 bases, and 15 bases lay between the germline ends. CDR3 length equals 16 residues.